This T cell receptor (beta chain) derives from a study of cytomegalovirus exposure and HLA in healthy donors. General study results and limits: A later analysis revealed that TCR association rates differed between HLA loci, peaking at DRB1 and bottoming out at HLA-C. Cytomegalovirus-associated TCR beta chains were listed, numbering roughly 150. As confirmed in vitro, a few CMV-associated chains were specific for CMV antigens.

Primers: 60 Vbeta forward and 13 Jbeta reverse. The assay was immunoSEQ multiplex PCR, and TCRdb's table has in-frame clones only and misses some. In the table there are around 140,000 clones, roughly 79% of which are singletons. Germline V gene data show CDR1 as MNHEY and CDR2 as SVGAGI. This CDR3 has 13 residues. Trimming removed 2 bases at V and 6 bases at J, with 8 bases between. This clone has just a few counts. Its cognate antigen is unknown. This clonotype was obtained from a man aged 30-40 years in good health and CMV-seropositive. The source material was PBMCs. This chain connects TRBV6-5 to TRBJ1-5; D gene uncertain. The CDR3 spells CASSYREGQPQHF. The CDR3 region has the DNA TGTGCCAGCAGTTACAGGGAGGGTCAGCCCCAGCATTTT.